This T cell receptor (beta chain) came from a study of blood T cell repertoires in COVID-19 (TCRdb year 2020). In terms of the full investigation: Collaborator samples came from the United States, Italy and Spain and covered acute and convalescent phases of COVID-19. Subjects who had been exposed to COVID-19, were actively infected with it, or had recovered from it provided the deeply sampled blood TCRbeta repertoires that made up the dataset. The prospective study material was composed of cDNA or gDNA derived from T cells, B-cell-depleted T cells, or PBMCs. Where available, HLA class I and class II types were taken from metadata supplied by the sample provider and were not determined by assay-based typing. The sample metadata nearly always contained a de-identified subject ID, COVID-19 status, age in years and sex. Samples came from the ongoing ImmuneRACE study (first 160 participants) plus 1,254 subjects from 6 global collaborators. The repertoires were released in a freely available public database meant as a resource for research on the immune response to SARS-CoV-2. General study outcomes and caveats: How much clinical and demographic metadata was included differed by source and by participant, and the metadata was provided uncurated.

In its sample, this clone was seen once. There is no known antigen for this receptor. Nothing much larger sits one base from this clone, and base qualities are not available. TCRbeta CDR3 regions were amplified from genomic DNA using the immunoSEQ Assay, a bias-controlled multiplex PCR. For the original study's pipeline: Within the assay, amplification of reference gene primers was used to estimate how many nucleated cells each sample contained. Sequence reads were collapsed and filtered to measure the absolute abundance of every unique TCRbeta CDR3 rearrangement. Productive Simpson clonality was computed per sample as the square root of Simpson's diversity index over productive rearrangements. TCRdb took this table from immuneACCESS and kept in-frame rearrangements with V and J called. Such tables lack part of the clones; where checked against another copy, unresolved V genes explain under half of the gap, and the rest is unexplained. From that table come the V and J calls and clone size; the DNA was used to work out D and trimming. In this sample the table shows about 200,000 clones, around nine tenths of which occur a single time. The ten biggest clones cover about 1.7% of the sample.

Each collaborating institution followed its own protocols to collect whole blood in K2EDTA tubes. For TCRbeta analysis, collaborators shipped samples in one of three forms: frozen whole blood, isolated PBMCs, or DNA extracted from either of those sample types. This TCR came from a man younger than 35 with active or convalescent COVID-19. Material for sequencing was peripheral blood.

Here is the DNA: TGTGCCAGCAGCTCAGTAAGGGGCTCCTACAATGAGCAGTTCTTC. This is translated as CASSSVRGSYNEQFF. The chain is encoded by TRBV11-2 joined to TRBJ2-1; TRBD1 is a weak D gene call, 5 bases matching. CDR1 and CDR2, per the germline V gene, are SGHAT and FQNNGV. V was cut back by 4 bases and J by 0 bases, leaving a gap of 10 bases between them. The CDR3 measures 15 amino acids from cysteine to phenylalanine. Only the CDR3 DNA is retained, 45 bases long and in frame from the first base.